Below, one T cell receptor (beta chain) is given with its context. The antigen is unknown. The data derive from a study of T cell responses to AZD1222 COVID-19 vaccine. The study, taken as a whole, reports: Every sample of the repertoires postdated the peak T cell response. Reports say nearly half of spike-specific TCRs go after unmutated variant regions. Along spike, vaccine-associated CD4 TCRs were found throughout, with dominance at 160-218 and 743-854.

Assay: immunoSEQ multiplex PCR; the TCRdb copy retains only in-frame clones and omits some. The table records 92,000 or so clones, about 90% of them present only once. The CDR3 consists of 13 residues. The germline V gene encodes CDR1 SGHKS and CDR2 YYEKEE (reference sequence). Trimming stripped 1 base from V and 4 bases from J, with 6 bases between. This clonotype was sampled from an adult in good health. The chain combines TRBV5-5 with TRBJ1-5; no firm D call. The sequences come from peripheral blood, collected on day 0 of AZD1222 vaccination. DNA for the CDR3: TGTGCCAGCAGCTTGAACGTAAATCAGCCCCAGCATTTT. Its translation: CASSLNVNQPQHF.